This entry is about one T cell receptor beta chain. Its specificity is not known. CDR3 size: 15 residues. J was trimmed by 4 bases and V by 3 bases; bases with no gene match: 5. Extracted total RNA amounted to at least 5.5 micrograms for each sample. This specimen comes from a study of blood T cells in healthy people across ages. Study conclusions and caveats: Diversity was estimated from one million T cells, and these estimates were considered underestimates.

Sample-barcoded 5' priming and a J-beta primer mix drove a second PCR of roughly 6 to 12 cycles. The study obtained at least 2.5 million CDR3-containing paired-end reads from every sample. Via MiXCR, TCRdb re-called the 5' RACE reads, giving one row per CDR3 protein. The sample lists hundreds of thousands of distinct CDR3 sequences; approximately 30% were seen once. The V gene is TRBV12-3 or TRBV12-4, the J gene TRBJ2-3, with 9 bases fitting TRBD1. This sequence originates from an elderly woman in good health. The sample was blood. The CDR3 sequence: CASSFRGQGADTQYF. CDR3 nucleotides: TGTGCCAGCAGTTTTCGGGGACAGGGTGCAGATACGCAGTATTTT.